The sequence of this T cell receptor beta chain was determined in a study of metastatic and nonmetastatic thyroid tumors. This clone was picked up many times. TCRdb re-analyzed the PCR reads using MiXCR. This sample carries about 85,000 clones, 8.6% of them seen once, and the ten largest clones take roughly 10%. Ahead of thyroid surgery, no patient had received treatment of any kind. This TCR came from a female donor with papillary thyroid cancer or a benign thyroid nodule (not recorded which). Some clones in this sample may be carry-over from other donors' samples. Sequencing was carried out using blood.

The CDR3 region has the DNA TGTGCCAGCAGTTACCCCGCTTGGGACAGAGATTACTATGGCTACACCTTC. This gives the protein CASSYPAWDRDYYGYTF. The genes are TRBV6-2 or TRBV6-3 and TRBJ1-2, with TRBD1 matching 7 bases. Germline loops: CDR1 MNHEY, CDR2 SVGEGT. This CDR3 is 17 amino acids long. V lost 2 bases, J lost 3 bases, and 12 bases stayed unmatched.